The subject of this entry is one T cell receptor (beta chain). Germline V gives CDR1 MDHEN, CDR2 SYDVKM. The CDR3 runs 14 residues. V was trimmed by 3 bases and J by 0 bases, leaving 5 bases between them. The sample belongs to a study of cytomegalovirus exposure and HLA in healthy donors. Use of 60 Vbeta and 13 Jbeta primers characterized the PCR. The assay was immunoSEQ multiplex PCR, and TCRdb's table has in-frame clones only and misses some. The sample shows over 150,000 clones, 75% of them seen only once. Sequencing input: PBMCs. The sequence came from a male donor in good health and CMV-seronegative. The genes are TRBV28 and TRBJ1-4; D is undetermined. The CDR3 DNA follows: TGTGCCAGCAGTTTCATTGCAACTAATGAAAAACTGTTTTTT. Translated, it gives CASSFIATNEKLFF.